This T cell receptor beta chain was recorded in a study of T cell responses to AZD1222 COVID-19 vaccine (dated by TCRdb to the early 2020s). At the level of the whole study: Because spike-specific TCR depth and breadth did not differ between the two schedules, AZD1222 recipients who got a second dose at roughly 4 weeks were pooled with those who got a second dose at roughly 12 weeks. A total of 233 trial participants underwent TCR sequencing, of whom 207 received two doses of AZD1222 and some 26 received two doses of the MenACWY control vaccine. Trial participants were enrolled by age into 18-55, 56-69 and 70-plus year subgroups, with roughly 150, 30 and 60 TCR-sequenced participants respectively.

This clone was seen a single time. There is no known antigen for this receptor. The input lacks base qualities; no much larger clone sits a single base away. On the study overall, not on this receptor specifically: The whole spike protein was spanned by vaccine-associated CD4 TCRs, and dominant responses were seen in regions 160-218 and 743-854. Only a handful of AZD1222 recipients were SARS-CoV-2 seropositive at baseline, limiting conclusions about previously exposed vaccinees. After two AZD1222 doses, spike-specific TCR breadth and depth were significantly higher than at day 0 and than in MenACWY recipients. Most participants were white British and females outnumbered males, and the authors suggested that clonal diversity may have been underestimated. The 56-69-year group was small, and its depth increase did not reach significance, likely because of low power. Reportedly, almost half of the unique spike-specific TCRs recognized epitopes lying outside the regions that are mutated in the B.1.351 and B.1.1.7 variants. Because no day 14 peak-response samples were available, repertoires were characterized only after the peak T cell response.

The CDR3 regions of human TCRbeta chains were analyzed by immunosequencing. The original methods were these. TCRs in the repertoires were matched against a reference library of SARS-CoV-2-specific TCRs that had been generated with the MIRA antigen-specificity platform. Breadth meant the fraction of unique TCRs that were SARS-CoV-2-associated, whereas depth meant the fraction of total T cells that were SARS-CoV-2-associated. Using the MIRA data, every spike-specific TCR was mapped to the spike region that the TCR reacted to and assigned to either a CD4 or a CD8 class. Log10-transformed breadth and depth values were compared by one-way ANOVA with Sidak's multiple comparisons tests. TCRdb stores this immuneACCESS table with in-frame sequences only. Part of the clones is absent; in the studies checked, under half of the shortfall reflects unresolved V genes, and no reason is known for the rest. The D gene and trimming were derived from the DNA, and the V and J assignments and clone size from that table. The sample yields 150,000 to 200,000 clones; around 94% were counted once. The ten largest account for roughly a tenth of the sample.

In light of the paper, this sample's time point label describes: baseline before first vaccination. The vaccinee samples were drawn from two UK trials, COV001 and COV002, one of which was a single-blind randomized controlled phase 2/3 trial testing AZD1222 (ChAdOx1 nCoV-19) in healthy adults. Trial participant PBMC samples were collected at day 0 and day 28 after the second dose for TCRbeta chain sequencing. The sample here was peripheral blood, taken on day 0 of AZD1222 vaccination. This receptor was obtained from an adult in good health.

Here the CDR3 is given as CASSDRAPLHF. The DNA reads TGTGCCAGCAGTGACAGGGCACCCCTCCACTTT. The chain uses TRBV28 and TRBJ1-6, with 7 middle bases fitting TRBD1. CDR1 MDHEN and CDR2 SYDVKM were looked up in the germline V gene. The CDR3 contains 11 residues, cysteine and phenylalanine counted. Only the CDR3 DNA is retained, 33 bases long and in frame from the first base. The V end gives up 5 bases and the J end 11 bases, leaving 0 bases in the junction not matched to a gene. Outside the CDR3, residues come from the reference TRBV28 and TRBJ1-6 proteins, so the full variable domain is: DVKVTQSSRYLVKRTGEKVFLECVQDMDHENMFWYRQDPGLGLRLIYFSYDVKMKEKGDIPEGYSVSREKKERFSLILESASTNQTSMYLCASSDRAPLHFGNGTRLTVT.